The 22 T cell receptor beta chains below all came from one sample that was sequenced in a study of CD8+ T cells in alopecia areata. Following RNA extraction, reverse transcription yielded cDNA that acted as the sequencing template. Produced via immunoSEQ multiplex PCR; TCRdb's table is partial and in-frame only. The sample carries about 120,000 clones, around three fifths recorded once. Documented treatment: oral pan-JAK inhibitor, 5-10 mg twice daily. Sequencing was performed on CD4+ T cells sorted from blood, taken at week 24, from a patient treated with tofacitinib. These TCRs come from a human donor with alopecia areata.

The J gene is TRBJ2-5, the V gene TRBV4-1; the match to TRBD2 covers 9 bases. V was clipped by 4 bases and J by 2 bases; unmatched bases: 14. Germline assignment: CDR1 MGHRA and CDR2 YSYEKL. The CDR3 length is 18 residues. The CDR3 sequence: CASSPLGKAGGTQETQYF. The CDR3 DNA follows: TGCGCCAGCAGCCCCTTAGGGAAGGCGGGGGGGACTCAAGAGACCCAGTACTTC.

This clone showed up just a few times. V usage is TRBV28 and J usage is TRBJ1-3, with 9 bases identical to TRBD1. CDR3 length: 14 residues. Germline CDR1 and CDR2: MDHEN and SYDVKM. Losses at the gene ends were 3 bases for V and 3 bases for J; bases not matched to a gene: 0. CDR3 in DNA: TGTGCCAGCAGTTTGACAGGGGGTGGAAACACCATATATTTT. Protein sequence: CASSLTGGGNTIYF.

V and J are TRBV30 and TRBJ1-5; D possibly corresponds to TRBD1 (5 bases). This CDR3 is built from 14 residues. The germline V gene has CDR1 GTSNPN and CDR2 SVGIG (reference sequence). Deletions cut 3 bases from V and 7 bases from J, with 16 bases between. The CDR3 bases are TGTGCCTGGAGCCGGGGGGAATCCGGGCAGCCCCAGCATTTT. Its translation: CAWSRGESGQPQHF.

The V call is TRBV4-2, the J call TRBJ2-7, with no clear D. CDR3 size: 13 residues. Trimming removed 4 bases from V and 4 bases from J, with 11 bases in between. Per germline, CDR1 LGHNA and CDR2 YNFKEQ. CDR3 sequence reads: CASSPDPRYEQYF. The CDR3 nucleotides are TGTGCCAGCAGCCCGGACCCAAGATACGAGCAGTACTTC.

This chain uses TRBV5-1 with TRBJ2-3; TRBD1 agrees at 8 bases. Germline-derived CDR1 and CDR2 are SGHRS and YFSETQ. V gave up 5 bases and J gave up 8 bases; unmatched junction bases: 16. There are 16 residues in the CDR3. The CDR3 sequence is CASRLGGQVLSRTQYF. The CDR3 coding sequence is TGCGCCAGCAGACTGGGGGGACAGGTGTTAAGCCGTACGCAGTATTTT.

A few counts support this clone. Other nucleotide sequences from this sample produce the same CDR3. The CDR3 nucleotides are TGTGCCAGCAGCTCAAGGGAGACCCAGTACTTC. Encoded protein: CASSSRETQYF. V usage is TRBV5-4 and J usage is TRBJ2-5, with D unresolved. Germline V gene lookup returns CDR1 SGHNT and CDR2 YYREEE (reference sequence). The CDR3 contains 11 residues. The V gene lost 3 bases and the J gene lost 5 bases, with 5 bases spanning the gap.

In the case of this clone: One end of the junction fails to match germline, which may point to a read error. The gene calls are TRBV7-7 and TRBJ2-5; no reliable D call. Germline values: CDR1 SSHAT, CDR2 FNYEAQ (reference sequence). CDR3 size: 13 residues. The CDR3 sequence: CASSRDLQETQYF. As DNA, the CDR3 is TGTGCTAGCAGCCGAGACTTGCAAGAGACCCAGTACTTC.

V is TRBV7-9 and J is TRBJ2-7; D remains unclear. This CDR3 region has 15 residues. V lost 4 bases and J 3 bases, leaving 16 bases between the germline ends. CDR1 and CDR2 (germline): SEHNR, FQNEAQ (reference sequence). CDR3 sequence (DNA): TGTGCCAGCAGCTCCCGTGTGGGGTACGACTACGAGCAGTACTTC. It is translated as CASSSRVGYDYEQYF.

The chain is built from TRBV30 and TRBJ2-4, with D possibly called TRBD1 or TRBD2 (6 bases each). V dropped 0 bases and J dropped 6 bases, with 15 bases sitting between them. The CDR3 runs 15 residues. The germline V gene encodes CDR1 GTSNPN and CDR2 SVGIG (reference sequence). The CDR3 region has the DNA TGTGCCTGGAGTGTAAAGGGGGGCGCTGGAAACATTCAGTACTTC. It encodes CAWSVKGGAGNIQYF.

This clone was counted a few times. The gene calls are TRBV18 and TRBJ1-5; D is uncertain. This CDR3 is 15 amino acids long. Germline values: CDR1 KGHSH, CDR2 LQKENI. Trimming pared 2 bases from V and 0 bases from J, leaving 8 bases between. CDR3 sequence: CASSPSFNSNQPQHF. CDR3 bases: TGTGCCAGCTCACCATCGTTTAATAGCAATCAGCCCCAGCATTTT.

The chain carries TRBV6-5 and TRBJ2-1; possible D gene TRBD2, 6 bases. Trimming removed 6 bases at V and 8 bases at J, with 17 bases between. Per germline, CDR1 MNHEY and CDR2 SVGAGI. This CDR3 contains 14 residues. The CDR3 sequence: CASSTLGGLDEQFF. The CDR3, as DNA: TGTGCCAGCAGCACCCTGGGGGGATTGGATGAGCAGTTCTTC.

The rearrangement uses TRBV5-1 and TRBJ2-3; D might be TRBD1 (5 bases). The CDR3 extends over 12 amino acids. Germline V gives CDR1 SGHRS, CDR2 YFSETQ. Trimming removed 6 bases from V and 2 bases from J, with 7 bases in between. CDR3 residues: CASKGSTDTQYF. The CDR3 coding sequence is TGCGCCAGCAAGGGGTCCACAGATACGCAGTATTTT.

This chain links TRBV7-2 with TRBJ2-1, with D perhaps matching TRBD2 (5 bases). Trimming took off 11 bases at V and 6 bases at J, with 20 bases between the two ends. This CDR3 contains 14 residues. Per germline, CDR1 SGHTA and CDR2 FQGNSA. CDR3 residues: CAETRGSSPNEQFF. CDR3 sequence (DNA): TGTGCCGAGACTCGGGGTTCGAGCCCCAATGAGCAGTTCTTC.

This rearrangement joins TRBV30 to TRBJ2-7, with TRBD1 matching 8 bases. Germline V gives CDR1 GTSNPN, CDR2 SVGIG (reference sequence). This CDR3 comprises 15 residues. Losses at the gene ends were 0 bases for V and 5 bases for J; bases not matched to a gene: 9. As DNA, the CDR3 is TGTGCCTGGAGTGTAGGGTCAGGGGGCATCGACGAGCAGTACTTC. Translation: CAWSVGSGGIDEQYF. Full variable domain (remainder filled in from reference TRBV30 and TRBJ2-7): SQTIHQWPATLVQPVGSPLSLECTVEGTSNPNLYWYRQAAGRGLQLLFYSVGIGQISSEVPQNLSASRPQDRQFILSSKKLLLSDSGFYLCAWSVGSGGIDEQYFGPGTRLTVT.

CDR3: CASKGNTIYF. DNA for the CDR3: TGCGCCAGCAAGGGAAACACCATATATTTT. The chain links TRBV23-1 to TRBJ1-3; no firm D call. TRBV23-1 is filed as an ORF, its function uncertain. V gave up 7 bases and J gave up 4 bases, with 2 bases separating them. The CDR3 extends over 10 amino acids.

The J gene is TRBJ1-2, the V gene TRBV7-9; the match to TRBD1 covers 8 bases. CDR1 SEHNR and CDR2 FQNEAQ come from the germline V gene (reference sequence). V lost 5 bases, J lost 8 bases, and 7 bases stayed unmatched. The CDR3 runs 13 residues. CDR3 in amino acids: CASSPQGAQGYTF. DNA for the CDR3: TGTGCCAGCAGCCCCCAGGGGGCGCAGGGCTACACCTTC.

This clone was recorded a few times. The chain couples TRBV30 to TRBJ2-7; 9 bases are shared with TRBD1. V dropped 2 bases and J dropped 6; count of bases not matched to a gene: 11. CDR1 is GTSNPN, CDR2 SVGIG, per germline (reference sequence). The length of the CDR3 is 15 residues. CDR3 residues: CAWSQSYRGRAEQYF. The CDR3 DNA follows: TGTGCCTGGAGTCAAAGTTACAGGGGGCGGGCCGAGCAGTACTTC.

The J gene is TRBJ1-6, the V gene TRBV9; 7 bases map to TRBD1. CDR3 length equals 16 residues. CDR1 is SGDLS, CDR2 YYNGEE, per germline. V shed 4 bases, J shed 9 bases, and the junction held 13 bases outside the gene matches. The CDR3 here is CASSRDSQPLGSPLHF. The CDR3 DNA sequence: TGTGCCAGCAGCCGGGACAGCCAACCACTCGGTTCACCCCTCCACTTT. The entire variable domain, with the rest obtained from reference TRBV9 and TRBJ1-6, is as follows: DSGVTQTPKHLITATGQRVTLRCSPRSGDLSVYWYQQSLDQGLQFLIQYYNGEERAKGNILERFSAQQFPDLHSELNLSSLELGDSALYFCASSRDSQPLGSPLHFGNGTRLTVT.

V is TRBV6-1 and J is TRBJ2-5, with TRBD1 matching over 9 bases. V was pared by 7 bases and J by 4 bases, with 7 bases of the junction left unmatched. Germline-derived CDR1 and CDR2 are MNHNS and SASEGT. This CDR3 is built from 14 residues. In DNA form, the CDR3 reads TGTGCCAGCACTCGACAGGGGGGATCAGAGACCCAGTACTTC. This encodes CASTRQGGSETQYF.

This clone has only a few counts. This chain uses TRBV7-9 with TRBJ1-1, with D perhaps matching TRBD1 (6 bases). The CDR3 extends over 15 amino acids. The V gene's germline CDR1 is SEHNR and CDR2 FQNEAQ (reference sequence). Trimming removed 5 bases from V and 1 base from J, with 14 bases in between. In nucleotides, the CDR3 is TGTGCCAGCAGCCCGGCCGGGACATCGAACACTGAAGCTTTCTTT. It yields the protein CASSPAGTSNTEAFF. Filled out from reference TRBV7-9 and TRBJ1-1, the complete variable domain reads DTGVSQNPRHKITKRGQNVTFRCDPISEHNRLYWYRQTLGQGPEFLTYFQNEAQLEKSRLLSDRFSAERPKGSFSTLEIQRTEQGDSAMYLCASSPAGTSNTEAFFGQGTRLTVV.

This clone was recorded only once. The V call is TRBV27, the J call TRBJ1-5; the D gene is possibly TRBD1 (5 bases). The V gene lost 4 bases and the J gene lost 3 bases, with 19 bases spanning the gap. The CDR3 is 17 amino acids. Germline CDR1 and CDR2: MNHEY and SMNVEV (reference sequence). The CDR3 reads CASSSPVGGSVNQPQHF. Here the CDR3 DNA reads TGTGCCAGCAGTTCACCAGTGGGGGGATCGGTCAATCAGCCCCAGCATTTT.

The chain couples TRBV9 to TRBJ2-2, with TRBD2 matching over 8 bases. Germline V gene sequence: CDR1 SGDLS, CDR2 YYNGEE. The V gene end was trimmed by 0 bases and the J gene end by 8 bases; junction bases not matched to a gene: 6. The CDR3 extends over 15 amino acids. The CDR3 sequence: CASSVEVSGVGELFF. Written as DNA, the CDR3 is TGTGCCAGCAGCGTAGAAGTTAGCGGGGTTGGGGAGCTGTTTTTT.